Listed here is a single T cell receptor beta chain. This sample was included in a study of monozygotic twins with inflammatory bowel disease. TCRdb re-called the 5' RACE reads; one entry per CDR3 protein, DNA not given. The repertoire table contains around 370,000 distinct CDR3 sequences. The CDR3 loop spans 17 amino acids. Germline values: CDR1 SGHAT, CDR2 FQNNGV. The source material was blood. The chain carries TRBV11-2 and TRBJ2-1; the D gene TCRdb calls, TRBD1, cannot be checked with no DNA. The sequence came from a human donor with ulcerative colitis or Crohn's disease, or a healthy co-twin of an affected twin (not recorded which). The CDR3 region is CASSLEVWATGRNEQFF.